The 14 T cell receptor beta chains reported below all come from one sample, sequenced in a study of blood T cell repertoires in COVID-19. Using immunoSEQ multiplex PCR, the repertoire was profiled, and TCRdb retains in-frame clones only, with some absent. The table records 200,000 to 300,000 clones, 75% to 90% of them present only once. Source material: peripheral blood. The receptors come from a man aged 25 to 40 with active or convalescent COVID-19.

The rearrangement joins TRBV6-5 to TRBJ1-6; a weak D match, TRBD1 (6 bases). Germline CDR1 MNHEY, CDR2 SVGAGI. Trimming shortened V by 2 bases and J by 7 bases, and 15 bases separated the two germline ends. This CDR3 region has 16 residues. CDR3 sequence: CASSYRAGTRNSPLHF. CDR3 nucleotide sequence: TGTGCCAGCAGTTACCGAGCCGGGACAAGAAATTCACCCCTCCACTTT.

This chain joins TRBV11-2 and TRBJ1-4; TRBD1 agrees at 8 bases. The germline CDR1 and CDR2 sequences are SGHAT and FQNNGV. The CDR3 length is 14 residues. The J segment lost 8 bases and the V segment lost 7 bases, leaving 9 bases of the junction unmatched. CDR3 DNA sequence: TGTGCCAGCAACAGCGGACAGGGAGGGGAAAAACTGTTTTTT. It is translated as CASNSGQGGEKLFF.

V is TRBV7-2 and J is TRBJ2-1, with TRBD2 as a possible D gene (5 bases). CDR1 is SGHTA and CDR2 is FQGNSA in the germline V gene. The CDR3 is 13 amino acids. V lost 1 base to trimming and J lost 9 bases, with 10 bases between them. In DNA form, the CDR3 reads TGTGCCAGCAGCTTAGTGCTAGCCGTTGAGCAGTTCTTC. Translation: CASSLVLAVEQFF. The entire variable domain, with the rest obtained from reference TRBV7-2 and TRBJ2-1, is as follows: GAGVSQSPSNKVTEKGKDVELRCDPISGHTALYWYRQSLGQGLEFLIYFQGNSAPDKSGLPSDRFSAERTGGSVSTLTIQRTQQEDSAVYLCASSLVLAVEQFFGPGTRLTVL.

This rearrangement joins TRBV2 to TRBJ2-1, with TRBD2 identical over 9 bases. The junction had 18 bases not matched to a gene; V was cut back by 6 bases and J by 0 bases. The CDR3 runs 20 residues. The germline gives CDR1 SNHLY, CDR2 FYNNEI. The CDR3, as DNA: TGTGCCAGCAGCTCAAGGGCTTTTAGCGGGGGCCCAAGCTCCTACAATGAGCAGTTCTTC. Translation: CASSSRAFSGGPSSYNEQFF.

The V call is TRBV2, the J call TRBJ1-1; D is uncertain. The CDR3 covers 13 residues. V was cut by 8 bases and J by 2 bases, with 12 bases left in between. The V gene's germline CDR1 is SNHLY and CDR2 FYNNEI. The DNA for the CDR3 is TGTGCCAGCGCCCAAAGACAAAACACTGAAGCTTTCTTT. Translating it yields CASAQRQNTEAFF.

The chain joins TRBV3-1 (or the pseudogene TRBV3-2) to TRBJ1-1; no reliable D call. The CDR3 sequence is 16 residues long. The V end was cut by 5 bases, the J end by 2 bases, with 18 bases between. Looked up from germline, CDR1 is LGHDT and CDR2 is YNNKEL (reference sequence). Here the CDR3 DNA reads TGTGCCAGCAGCACCCGAATGAGATCCCCAAACACTGAAGCTTTCTTT. This sequence encodes CASSTRMRSPNTEAFF.

The CDR3 sequence: CASNYGNSPLHF. CDR3 in DNA: TGTGCCAGTAATTACGGGAATTCACCCCTCCACTTT. V and J are TRBV19 and TRBJ1-6; the D is unclear. V shed 7 bases and J shed 7 bases, with 8 bases lying between them. The CDR3 has 12 amino acids. Germline assignment: CDR1 LNHDA and CDR2 SQIVND (reference sequence). Filled out from reference TRBV19 and TRBJ1-6, the complete variable domain reads DGGITQSPKYLFRKEGQNVTLSCEQNLNHDAMYWYRQDPGQGLRLIYYSQIVNDFQKGDIAEGYSVSREKKESFPLTVTSAQKNPTAFYLCASNYGNSPLHFGNGTRLTVT.

Regarding this clone: A read error may account for a junction end that differs from germline. V gene TRBV5-6 combines with J gene TRBJ1-2, with D maybe TRBD1 (6 bases). The length of the CDR3 is 12 residues. CDR1 and CDR2 (germline): SGHDT, YYEEEE. This CDR3 is CASSYTTGLQSF. The CDR3, as DNA: TGTGCCAGCAGCTATACTACAGGGTTACAATCTTTC.

The chain combines TRBV19 with TRBJ2-2; 8 positions match TRBD2. The length of the CDR3 is 17 residues. The junction had 8 bases not matched to a gene; V was cut back by 5 bases and J by 0 bases. CDR1 and CDR2 from the germline V gene are LNHDA and SQIVND (reference sequence). The CDR3 loop is CASSLTSEPANTGELFF. CDR3 bases: TGTGCCAGTAGTTTGACTAGCGAACCCGCGAACACCGGGGAGCTGTTTTTT. The full variable domain, with the rest looked up from reference TRBV19 and TRBJ2-2, is DGGITQSPKYLFRKEGQNVTLSCEQNLNHDAMYWYRQDPGQGLRLIYYSQIVNDFQKGDIAEGYSVSREKKESFPLTVTSAQKNPTAFYLCASSLTSEPANTGELFFGEGSRLTVL.

The chain is built from TRBV7-3 and TRBJ2-1; 10 bases align to TRBD2. This CDR3 spans 18 amino acids. With V trimmed by 3 bases and J by 8 bases, 16 bases remained unmatched. The germline V gene has CDR1 SGHTA and CDR2 FQGTGA. CDR3 nucleotide sequence: TGTGCCAGCAGCTTGGGACTAGCGACGAATACGGGTGGCGATGAGCAGTTCTTC. Amino acids: CASSLGLATNTGGDEQFF.

The J gene is TRBJ2-3, the V gene TRBV5-1; D is uncertain. Trimming stripped 5 bases from V and 3 bases from J, with 7 bases between. This CDR3 comprises 12 residues. Looked up from germline, CDR1 is SGHRS and CDR2 is YFSETQ. The chain's CDR3 is CASSLLTDTQYF. The CDR3, as DNA: TGCGCCAGCAGTTTACTGACAGATACGCAGTATTTT.

Regarding this clone: Other DNA sequences in the same sample also yield this CDR3. The chain is built from TRBV11-2 and TRBJ2-7; perhaps TRBD1 as D (5 bases). Germline CDR1 SGHAT, CDR2 FQNNGV. CDR3 length: 14 amino acids. Trimming took 1 base from V and 4 from J, leaving 11 bases between them. CDR3 in amino acids: CASSLGDSLYEQYF. CDR3 bases: TGTGCCAGCAGCTTAGGTGACAGCTTATACGAGCAGTACTTC.

This chain joins TRBV7-2 and TRBJ2-1; 8 bases are a match to TRBD1. The trim removed 5 bases at V and 5 bases at J, leaving 8 bases unmatched. CDR1 is SGHTA and CDR2 is FQGNSA in the germline V gene. The CDR3 has 15 residues. The CDR3 coding sequence is TGTGCCAGCAGCCAGGACAGGGCTCTAAACAATGAGCAGTTCTTC. Amino acid sequence: CASSQDRALNNEQFF.

A single count supports this clone. The chain carries TRBV18 and TRBJ1-6; tentative D call: TRBD1 (5 bases). Looked up from germline, CDR1 is KGHSH and CDR2 is LQKENI. V gave up 1 base and J gave up 8 bases, with 12 bases separating them. This CDR3 has 15 amino acids. The CDR3 nucleotides are TGTGCCAGCTCACCACGTAGGGGCGAGGATTCACCCCTCCACTTT. It specifies CASSPRRGEDSPLHF. Complete variable domain (other parts from reference TRBV18 and TRBJ1-6): NAGVMQNPRHLVRRRGQEARLRCSPMKGHSHVYWYRQLPEEGLKFMVYLQKENIIDESGMPKERFSAEFPKEGPSILRIQQVVRGDSAAYFCASSPRRGEDSPLHFGNGTRLTVT.